The present T cell receptor beta chain was sequenced within a study of blood T cell repertoires in COVID-19. This clone showed up just once. Assay: immunoSEQ multiplex PCR; the TCRdb copy retains only in-frame clones and omits some. This table holds approximately 60,000 clones, around 80% found once. The sequencing sample was made of peripheral blood. This clonotype was obtained from a human donor in a cohort sampled during active COVID-19.

CDR3 coding DNA: TGTGCCAGCTCAGAGGGACAGGGTCAATACTACGAGCAGTACTTC. It codes for CASSEGQGQYYEQYF. The V gene is TRBV18, the J gene TRBJ2-7; 9 bases agree with TRBD1. Germline V gene lookup returns CDR1 KGHSH and CDR2 LQKENI. This CDR3 has 15 residues. Trimming removed 5 bases from V and 3 bases from J; junction bases left unmatched: 8.